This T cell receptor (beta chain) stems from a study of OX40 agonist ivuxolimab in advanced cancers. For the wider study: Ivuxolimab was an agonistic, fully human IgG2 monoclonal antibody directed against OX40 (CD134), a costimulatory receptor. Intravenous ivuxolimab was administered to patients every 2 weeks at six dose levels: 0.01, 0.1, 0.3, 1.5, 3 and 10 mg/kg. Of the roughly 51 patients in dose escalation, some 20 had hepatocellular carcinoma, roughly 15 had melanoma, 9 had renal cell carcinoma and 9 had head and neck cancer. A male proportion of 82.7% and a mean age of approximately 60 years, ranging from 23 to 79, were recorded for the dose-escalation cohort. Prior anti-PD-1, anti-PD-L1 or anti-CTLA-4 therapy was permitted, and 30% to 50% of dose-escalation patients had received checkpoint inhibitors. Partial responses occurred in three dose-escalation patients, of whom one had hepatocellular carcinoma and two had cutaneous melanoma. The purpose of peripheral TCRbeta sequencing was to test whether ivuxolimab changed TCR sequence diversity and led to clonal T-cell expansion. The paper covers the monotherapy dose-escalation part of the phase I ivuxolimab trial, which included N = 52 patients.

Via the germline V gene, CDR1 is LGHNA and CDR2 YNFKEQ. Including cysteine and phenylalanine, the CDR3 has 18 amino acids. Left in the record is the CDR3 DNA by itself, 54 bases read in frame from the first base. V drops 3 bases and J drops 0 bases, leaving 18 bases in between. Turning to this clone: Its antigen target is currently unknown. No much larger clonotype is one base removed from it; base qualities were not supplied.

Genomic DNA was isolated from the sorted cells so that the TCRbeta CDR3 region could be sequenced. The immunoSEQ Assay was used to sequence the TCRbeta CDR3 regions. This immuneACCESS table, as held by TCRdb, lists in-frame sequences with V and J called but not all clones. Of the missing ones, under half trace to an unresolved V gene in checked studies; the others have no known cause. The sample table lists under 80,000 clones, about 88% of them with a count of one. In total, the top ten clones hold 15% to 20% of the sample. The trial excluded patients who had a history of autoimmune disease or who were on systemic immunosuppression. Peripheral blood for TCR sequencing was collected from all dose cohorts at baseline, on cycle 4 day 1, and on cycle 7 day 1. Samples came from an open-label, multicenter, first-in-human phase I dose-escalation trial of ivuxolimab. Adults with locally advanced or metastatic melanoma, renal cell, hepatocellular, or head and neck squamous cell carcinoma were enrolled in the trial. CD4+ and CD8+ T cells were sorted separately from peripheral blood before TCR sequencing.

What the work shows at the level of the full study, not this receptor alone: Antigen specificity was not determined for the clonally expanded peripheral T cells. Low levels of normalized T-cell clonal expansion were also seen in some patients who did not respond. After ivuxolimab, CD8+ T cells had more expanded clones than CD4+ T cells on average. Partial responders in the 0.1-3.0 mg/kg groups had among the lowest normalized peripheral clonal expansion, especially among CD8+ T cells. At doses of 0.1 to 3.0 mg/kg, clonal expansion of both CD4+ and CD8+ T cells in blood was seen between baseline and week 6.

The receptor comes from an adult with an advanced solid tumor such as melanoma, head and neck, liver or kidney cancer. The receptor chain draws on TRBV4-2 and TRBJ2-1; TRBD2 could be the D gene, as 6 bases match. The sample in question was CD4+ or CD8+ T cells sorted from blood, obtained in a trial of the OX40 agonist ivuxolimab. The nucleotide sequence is TGTGCCAGCAGCCAGGAGGAGGGCCTAGCCACCTCCTACAATGAGCAGTTCTTC. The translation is CASSQEEGLATSYNEQFF.